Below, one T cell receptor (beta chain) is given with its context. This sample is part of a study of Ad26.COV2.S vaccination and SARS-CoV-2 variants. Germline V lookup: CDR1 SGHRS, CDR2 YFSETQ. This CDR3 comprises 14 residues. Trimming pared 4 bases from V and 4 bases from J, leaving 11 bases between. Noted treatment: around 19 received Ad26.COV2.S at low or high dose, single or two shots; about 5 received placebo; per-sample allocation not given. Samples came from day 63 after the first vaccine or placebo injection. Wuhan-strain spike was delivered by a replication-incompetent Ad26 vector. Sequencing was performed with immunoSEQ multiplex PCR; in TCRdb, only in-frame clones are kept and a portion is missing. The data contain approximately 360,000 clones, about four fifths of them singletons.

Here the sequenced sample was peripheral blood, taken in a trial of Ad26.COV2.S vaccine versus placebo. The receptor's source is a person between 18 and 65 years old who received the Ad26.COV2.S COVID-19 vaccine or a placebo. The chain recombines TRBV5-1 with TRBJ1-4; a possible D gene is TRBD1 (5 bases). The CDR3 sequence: CASSATDSNEKLFF. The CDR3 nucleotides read TGCGCCAGCAGCGCTACCGACAGTAATGAAAAACTGTTTTTT.